One sample yielded the 32 T cell receptor beta chains listed below, sequenced in a study of response to subunit inactivated influenza vaccine. Each CDR3 protein is one row after TCRdb ran MiXCR on the RT-PCR reads. The data contain under 850,000 distinct CDR3 sequences, about 18% of them seen just once; the ten biggest clones take up roughly a tenth. The sequenced sample was PBMCs from blood, obtained roughly 5 days after vaccination. The receptors were gathered from a man aged 50 to 60 who received an inactivated influenza vaccine.

This clonotype was observed a handful of times. The gene calls are TRBV20-1 and TRBJ2-1; D unclear. The CDR3 loop spans 14 amino acids. Germline values: CDR1 DFQATT, CDR2 SNEGSKA (reference sequence). The V end was cut by 2 bases, the J end by 2 bases, with 10 bases between. CDR3 region: CSARFPYTYNEQFF. CDR3 nucleotide sequence: TGCAGTGCTAGATTCCCTTATACCTACAATGAGCAGTTCTTC.

The genes are TRBV4-2 and TRBJ2-5; 13 nucleotides align to TRBD2. V lost 2 bases, J lost 5 bases, and 8 bases stayed unmatched. The CDR3 is made up of 17 amino acids. Germline V gene lookup returns CDR1 LGHNA and CDR2 YNFKEQ. This chain's CDR3 is CASSQRTSGGAGETQYF. CDR3 DNA sequence: TGTGCCAGCAGCCAAAGAACTAGCGGGGGGGCCGGGGAGACCCAGTACTTC.

The genes are TRBV7-3 and TRBJ2-3; the D gene is possibly TRBD1 (5 bases). Looked up from germline, CDR1 is SGHTA and CDR2 is FQGTGA. Trimming pared 5 bases from V and 4 bases from J, leaving 13 bases between. The CDR3 runs to 14 residues. CDR3 loop: CASSDTGHSDTQYF. In DNA, the CDR3 is TGTGCCAGCAGCGATACAGGCCACTCAGATACGCAGTATTTT.

At least ten counts were recorded for this clonotype. The chain joins TRBV12-3 or TRBV12-4 to TRBJ1-1; 7 bases match TRBD1. CDR3 length equals 15 residues. V was pared by 2 bases and J by 3 bases, with 6 bases of the junction left unmatched. DNA for the CDR3: TGTGCCAGCAGTTTAAGTCAAGGGGGCTACACTGAAGCTTTCTTT. Translating it yields CASSLSQGGYTEAFF.

This chain links TRBV20-1 with TRBJ2-1; D perhaps matches TRBD2 (6 bases). Trimming cost V 2 bases and J 2 bases, with 13 bases left between them. Germline-derived CDR1 and CDR2 are DFQATT and SNEGSKA (reference sequence). This CDR3 has 15 amino acids. The chain's CDR3 is CSARRLGGTYNEQFF. For the CDR3, the DNA is TGCAGTGCTAGAAGGTTGGGCGGGACCTACAATGAGCAGTTCTTC.

This clonotype was seen repeatedly, ten times or more. This chain joins TRBV5-1 and TRBJ2-5; 8 bases match TRBD2. The germline V gene has CDR1 SGHRS and CDR2 YFSETQ. Germline trimming cut 4 bases from V and 1 base from J; bases unmatched to any gene: 3. This CDR3 is built from 14 residues. Here the CDR3 reads CASSGGTSQETQYF. The CDR3, as DNA: TGCGCCAGCAGCGGAGGGACTAGCCAAGAGACCCAGTACTTC.

In this sample, this clonotype turned up a few times. This sequence joins TRBV28 and TRBJ2-2; perhaps TRBD2 as D (6 bases). The CDR3 totals 15 residues. V was pared by 6 bases and J by 4 bases, with 15 bases between. Germline-derived CDR1 and CDR2 are MDHEN and SYDVKM. CDR3 coding DNA: TGTGCCAGCAGCCGTGTACTGGAGGGCACCGGGGAGCTGTTTTTT. Protein sequence: CASSRVLEGTGELFF. The full variable domain, in which reference TRBV28 and TRBJ2-2 provide the parts outside the CDR3, is DVKVTQSSRYLVKRTGEKVFLECVQDMDHENMFWYRQDPGLGLRLIYFSYDVKMKEKGDIPEGYSVSREKKERFSLILESASTNQTSMYLCASSRVLEGTGELFFGEGSRLTVL.

This clonotype was observed at least ten times. This rearrangement joins TRBV12-3 or TRBV12-4 to TRBJ2-1, with 7 bases lining up with TRBD1. CDR3 length: 13 residues. V lost 0 bases, J lost 8 bases, and 1 base stayed unmatched. CDR3 in amino acids: CASSLAGGHEQFF. The CDR3 DNA follows: TGTGCCAGCAGTTTAGCAGGGGGCCATGAGCAGTTCTTC.

This clonotype was seen a single time. The genes are TRBV7-9 and TRBJ1-5; D remains unclear. Germline CDR1 SEHNR, CDR2 FQNEAQ (reference sequence). The ends were cut back, 1 base at V and 2 bases at J, with 12 bases in the middle. There are 16 residues in the CDR3. The CDR3 DNA sequence: TGTGCCAGCAGCTTAGGGTGGGGTTCTGGCAATCAGCCCCAGCATTTT. It specifies CASSLGWGSGNQPQHF.

This clonotype has just a few counts. The gene calls are TRBV20-1 and TRBJ1-4, with no clear D. The germline V and J ends were trimmed by 3 bases and 4 bases, with 9 bases remaining between them. This CDR3 is built from 13 residues. CDR1 and CDR2 from the germline V gene are DFQATT and SNEGSKA (reference sequence). In DNA, the CDR3 is TGCAGTGCTAGCGTTCAGTTTAATGAAAAACTGTTTTTT. Amino acids: CSASVQFNEKLFF.

The rearrangement joins TRBV24-1 to TRBJ2-3; D tentatively fits TRBD1 or TRBD2 (5 bases each). This CDR3 contains 17 residues. V lost 0 bases to trimming and J lost 0 bases, with 12 bases between them. CDR1 and CDR2 from the germline V gene are KGHDR and SFDVKD. The CDR3 DNA follows: TGTGCCACCAGTGATTTGACCAGGGACGCTAGCACAGATACGCAGTATTTT. Translated: CATSDLTRDASTDTQYF.

Ten or more counts support this clonotype. The gene calls are TRBV12-3 or TRBV12-4 and TRBJ2-1; TRBD2 matches 10 bases. There are 15 residues in the CDR3. Losses at the gene ends were 4 bases for V and 6 bases for J; bases not matched to a gene: 6. CDR3 protein: CASSWASGGLNEQFF. The CDR3 coding sequence is TGTGCCAGCAGTTGGGCTAGCGGGGGACTCAATGAGCAGTTCTTC.

This clonotype was seen more than once but under ten times. The chain joins TRBV7-7 to TRBJ2-1; D gene unclear. Trimming pared 3 bases from V and 5 bases from J, leaving 8 bases between. Germline CDR1 reads SSHAT; CDR2 reads FNYEAQ (reference sequence). CDR3 length: 13 amino acids. CDR3 in amino acids: CASSFTAHNEQFF. The CDR3 DNA is TGTGCCAGCAGCTTTACAGCTCACAATGAGCAGTTCTTC.

The chain couples TRBV9 to TRBJ2-1; TRBD2 matches at 7 bases. The J segment lost 7 bases and the V segment lost 0 bases, leaving 7 bases of the junction unmatched. Germline values: CDR1 SGDLS, CDR2 YYNGEE. The CDR3 contains 15 residues. The CDR3 sequence: CASSVAGGPGNEQFF. The CDR3 nucleotides read TGTGCCAGCAGCGTAGCGGGAGGCCCGGGGAATGAGCAGTTCTTC.

This chain uses TRBV6-2 or TRBV6-3 with TRBJ2-1; 11 nucleotides agree with TRBD2. Per the germline V gene, CDR1 is MNHEY and CDR2 is SVGEGT. Unmatched junction bases numbered 6, after V lost 0 bases and J lost 5 bases. There are 17 residues in the CDR3. CDR3 sequence: CASSYSLAGGLNNEQFF. For the CDR3, the DNA is TGTGCCAGCAGTTACTCTCTAGCGGGGGGATTAAACAATGAGCAGTTCTTC.

The rearrangement uses TRBV12-5 and TRBJ2-1; 11 positions agree with TRBD2. The V segment lost 2 bases and the J segment 7 bases; nucleotides outside the gene matches: 10. The germline V gene encodes CDR1 LGHNT and CDR2 FRNRAP. The CDR3 is made up of 17 amino acids. Here the CDR3 DNA reads TGTGCTAGTGGTTTGACTTTAGCGGGAGGGGGTAGGAATGAGCAGTTCTTC. This encodes CASGLTLAGGGRNEQFF.

The chain is built from TRBV28 and TRBJ1-6; D is ambiguous. This CDR3 is 15 amino acids long. Trimming cost V 4 bases and J 8 bases, with 15 bases left between them. In germline, CDR1 is MDHEN, CDR2 SYDVKM. CDR3 sequence (DNA): TGTGCCAGCAGTTCCTCGGTTCCGAGGGATTCACCCCTCCACTTT. It encodes CASSSSVPRDSPLHF.

The genes are TRBV9 and TRBJ2-2; D gene ambiguous. Per germline, CDR1 SGDLS and CDR2 YYNGEE. V was pared by 0 bases and J by 1 base, with 19 bases between. This CDR3 region has 19 residues. The CDR3 DNA sequence: TGTGCCAGCAGCGTAGTCCCCTTTTATTTTGGGATGAACACCGGGGAGCTGTTTTTT. Protein product: CASSVVPFYFGMNTGELFF.

This clonotype showed up just a few times. A read error may be the cause here, since a much bigger clone is one base away. The chain employs TRBV29-1 and TRBJ2-7; 10 nucleotides match TRBD1. Germline V gene sequence: CDR1 SQVTM, CDR2 ANQGSEA. CDR3 length: 12 residues. J was trimmed by 5 bases and V by 6 bases; bases with no gene match: 4. The chain's CDR3 is CSVETGGHEQYF. The CDR3 DNA reads as TGCAGCGTGGAGACAGGGGGCCACGAGCAGTACTTC.

The CDR3 loop is CASSLTATETQYF. Here the CDR3 DNA reads TGCGCCAGCAGCCTGACAGCGACGGAGACCCAGTACTTC. The chain links TRBV4-1 to TRBJ2-5; weak D call: TRBD1 (5 bases). This CDR3 has 13 amino acids. The germline CDR1 and CDR2 sequences are MGHRA and YSYEKL. V was cut by 4 bases and J by 5 bases, with 11 bases left in between.

The genes are TRBV7-8 and TRBJ2-1, with 9 bases matching TRBD2. With V trimmed by 5 bases and J by 9 bases, 11 bases remained unmatched. The CDR3 is 15 residues long. Germline assignment: CDR1 SGHVS and CDR2 FQNEAQ. The CDR3 nucleotides are TGTGCCAGCAGCAAGAGACCTGAAGCGGGAGGTGAGCAGTTCTTC. Translating it yields CASSKRPEAGGEQFF.

A note on this clonotype: Without the conserved terminal phenylalanine or tryptophan, this CDR3 likely stems from a read error. V gene TRBV7-2 combines with J gene TRBJ2-3; tentatively, D is TRBD1 (5 bases). CDR1 is SGHTA, CDR2 FQGNSA, per germline. V was trimmed by 5 bases and J by 2 bases, leaving 14 bases between them. The CDR3 runs 15 residues. The CDR3 DNA follows: TGTGCCAGCAGCCCGCGGACACCGAACACAGATACGCAGTATTCT. Its protein product is CASSPRTPNTDTQYS.

There are a few counts of this clonotype. The chain links TRBV7-6 to TRBJ2-1; D gene ambiguous. Trimming pared 5 bases from V and 8 bases from J, leaving 10 bases between. The V gene's germline CDR1 is SGHVS and CDR2 FNYEAQ. The CDR3 is made up of 12 amino acids. CDR3 DNA sequence: TGTGCCAGCAGCCCCGATCGCGATGAGCAGTTCTTC. Residues: CASSPDRDEQFF.

At least ten counts were recorded for this clonotype. V is TRBV28 and J is TRBJ2-5; no firm D call. This CDR3 region has 13 residues. V was cut by 3 bases and J by 3 bases, with 8 bases left in between. Germline CDR1 MDHEN, CDR2 SYDVKM. The CDR3 bases are TGTGCCAGCAGTTTGTCTGGGAAAGAGACCCAGTACTTC. Its protein product is CASSLSGKETQYF.

Ten or more counts support this clonotype. The CDR3 DNA reads TGCAGTGCTAAGGCGAGCACTGAAGCTTTCTTT. Translation gives CSAKASTEAFF. The chain combines TRBV20-1 with TRBJ1-1; D gene unclear. The CDR3 covers 11 residues. In germline, CDR1 is DFQATT, CDR2 SNEGSKA (reference sequence). V lost 4 bases and J 4 bases, leaving 7 bases between the germline ends.

This clonotype occurred many times. V is TRBV10-3 and J is TRBJ2-2; 7 bases match TRBD1. This CDR3 region has 15 residues. The V gene end was trimmed by 3 bases and the J gene end by 1 base; junction bases not matched to a gene: 2. The germline V gene encodes CDR1 ENHRY and CDR2 SYGVKD. The CDR3 sequence is CAISDWTGNTGELFF. CDR3 sequence (DNA): TGTGCCATCAGTGATTGGACAGGGAACACCGGGGAGCTGTTTTTT.

The gene calls are TRBV12-3 or TRBV12-4 and TRBJ1-2; tentative D call: TRBD1 (5 bases). This CDR3 has 13 residues. V was pared by 10 bases and J by 0 bases, with 12 bases between. CDR3 in amino acids: CATTGGPNYGYTF. The CDR3 DNA follows: TGTGCCACTACCGGGGGACCTAACTATGGCTACACCTTC.

The chain recombines TRBV12-3 or TRBV12-4 with TRBJ2-7; D may be TRBD2 (6 bases). V lost 3 bases, J lost 2 bases, and 14 bases lay in between. CDR3 size: 15 residues. The CDR3 region has the DNA TGTGCCAGCAGTTTTCATCCGGGAGTGACCTACGAGCAGTACTTC. Residues: CASSFHPGVTYEQYF.

The gene calls are TRBV7-9 and TRBJ2-1, with D possibly being TRBD2 (7 bases). The V and J ends lost 1 base and 2 bases respectively, with 12 bases between them. Germline CDR1 and CDR2: SEHNR and FQNEAQ (reference sequence). The CDR3 contains 16 residues. This CDR3 reads CASSLGGGAPYNEQFF. DNA for the CDR3: TGTGCCAGCAGCTTAGGGGGGGGGGCCCCCTACAATGAGCAGTTCTTC.

The V and J genes are TRBV7-2 and TRBJ2-3; 8 positions agree with TRBD1. CDR1 SGHTA and CDR2 FQGNSA come from the germline V gene. With 5 bases clipped from V and 0 bases from J, the junction kept 4 bases outside the gene matches. CDR3 length: 15 residues. This CDR3 is CASSRQGLSTDTQYF. CDR3 nucleotide sequence: TGTGCCAGCAGCCGACAGGGGCTAAGCACAGATACGCAGTATTTT.

The V call is TRBV24-1, the J call TRBJ2-1, with a possible D match to TRBD2 (5 bases). This CDR3 contains 15 residues. The ends were cut back, 7 bases at V and 3 bases at J, with 15 bases in the middle. Germline CDR1 and CDR2: KGHDR and SFDVKD. In DNA form, the CDR3 reads TGTGCCACCAGCCTGGGAGCGGCCTACTACAATGAGCAGTTCTTC. Protein sequence: CATSLGAAYYNEQFF.

This chain uses TRBV5-1 with TRBJ2-2; 8 nucleotides agree with TRBD2. The CDR3 is 16 amino acids. Germline values: CDR1 SGHRS, CDR2 YFSETQ. After removal of 4 bases from V and 5 bases from J, the junction contained 10 bases not matched to a gene. CDR3 sequence (DNA): TGCGCCAGCAGCGACCCCAGGAGCGGGAGAACCGGGGAGCTGTTTTTT. Its protein is CASSDPRSGRTGELFF.